This T cell receptor (beta chain) was profiled in a study of Ad26.COV2.S vaccination and SARS-CoV-2 variants (dated by TCRdb to the early 2020s). Study-level background: Donors in the vaccine arm were drawn from COV1001, a multicentre, randomized, double-blind, placebo-controlled phase I-IIa trial testing Ad26.COV2.S in healthy adults. Participants in the trial were split at random into five groups of five each, receiving low-dose or high-dose Ad26.COV2.S once or twice, or else placebo on both occasions. Blinding of investigators to trial group allocation was maintained during experiments and outcome assessment. A total of 32 samples were included in the TCR-sequenced set, comprising roughly 20 Ad26.COV2.S vaccine recipients, 5 placebo recipients and 8 SARS-CoV-2 convalescent individuals. Ad26.COV2.S was given intramuscularly at 5x10^10 or 1x10^11 viral particles, as a single shot or as two shots 56 days apart. TCRbeta repertoire sequencing was used to assess the specificity and breadth of SARS-CoV-2-reactive T cell receptors after Ad26.COV2.S vaccination. The paper's findings and limits, for the study overall: According to the authors, total T cell responses may have been underestimated by the TCR breadth and depth analyses. Compared with placebo recipients, Ad26.COV2.S recipients showed higher spike-specific TCR breadth (P = 0.0014). The study lacked the statistical power to compare responses across vaccine doses or regimens. Comparable non-spike TCR breadth was observed between vaccine and placebo recipients, consistent with only spike being contained in the vaccine. After vaccination, spike-specific CD8+ and CD4+ T cell responses were reported to show substantial breadth.

The immunoSEQ Assay was the method used to sequence TCRbeta CDR3 regions. After extraction, genomic DNA underwent amplification by bias-controlled multiplex PCR, followed by high-throughput sequencing. The paper's processing steps were these. Collapsing and filtering of sequences were performed to quantify the absolute abundance of each unique TCRbeta CDR3 region. T cell fraction was estimated by normalization of TCRbeta template counts to usable DNA, with usable DNA being measured through amplification of reference genes present in all nucleated cells. Repertoire TCRs were annotated as SARS-CoV-2-specific by exact matching of V gene, CDR3 amino acid sequence and J gene to a known reactive TCR set. The reference SARS-CoV-2 TCR set was obtained from MIRA and was filtered for enrichment in COVID-19-positive ImmuneCODE repertoires, whereby public or cross-reactive TCRs were removed. Using the MIRA antigens, annotated TCRs were further analysed by specific ORF or by position within an ORF. Depth was the summed frequency of annotated unique rearrangements, while breadth was defined as annotated unique rearrangements over total unique productive rearrangements. Group comparisons of TCR breadth used two-sided Wilcoxon rank-sum tests. Held by TCRdb, this immuneACCESS table contains in-frame sequences only and omits some clones. Under half of the omission traces to an unresolved V gene where checked; the cause of the rest is unknown. D and trimming come from the DNA, and the V and J calls and clone size come from that table. The sample table holds about 680,000 clones, of which 89% were seen once. In total, the top ten clones hold over 1.3% of the sample.

From a lookup of the germline V gene, CDR1 and CDR2 are MNHEY and SVGAGI. From the cysteine through the phenylalanine, the CDR3 covers 13 amino acids. The read is trimmed to its CDR3 DNA, 39 bases read in frame from base 1. V is shortened by 8 bases, J by 5 bases, and the region joining them spans 15 bases. This clone was counted a single time. Its antigen remains undetermined. There are no base qualities to consult, and no much larger clone falls within one base. This sample's treatment or condition label indicates: approximately 18 received Ad26.COV2.S at low or high dose, single or two shots; about 5 received placebo; per-sample allocation not given. For vaccine and placebo recipients, the sequenced repertoires came from samples collected on day 63 after the first injection. Cohort 1b enrolled fewer than 30 adults aged 18-55 years at a single site in Boston, USA, between 29 July and 7 August 2020. As a vaccine, Ad26.COV2.S was a replication-incompetent adenovirus type 26 vector that expressed a prefusion-stabilized SARS-CoV-2 spike protein derived from the original Wuhan strain.

Source: peripheral blood, taken in a trial of Ad26.COV2.S vaccine versus placebo. The origin of this receptor is a person aged 18 to 65 who received the Ad26.COV2.S COVID-19 vaccine or a placebo. This receptor chain uses TRBV6-5 and TRBJ2-5; the D segment may tentatively be TRBD1 or TRBD2, each giving 6 matched bases. The CDR3 has the sequence CASQGGPWETQYF. The sequenced DNA: TGTGCCAGCCAAGGGGGGCCTTGGGAGACCCAGTACTTC.